A single sample gave rise to the 9 T cell receptor beta chains below, sequenced in a study of T-cell memory formation after mild COVID-19. MiXCR, run by TCRdb on the 5' RACE reads, gives a single entry per CDR3 protein. Seen here are 250,000 or so distinct CDR3 sequences, approximately 19% observed once, and the top ten hold 23%. Specimen: PBMCs or a T cell subset sorted from them (not recorded which). The receptors come from a man aged 18 to 35 who had mild COVID-19 (a few samples of this study predate the infection). Cell type and time point are not known.

Turning to this clonotype: An end of the junction does not agree with germline; a read error may underlie this. V and J are TRBV20-1 and TRBJ2-7, with D perhaps matching TRBD2 (6 bases). The length of the CDR3 is 11 residues. Germline V lookup: CDR1 DFQATT, CDR2 SNEGSKA (reference sequence). The CDR3 loop reads CSARGGRNHGF. The CDR3 DNA sequence: TGCAGTGCTAGAGGGGGGAGGAACCACGGTTTC.

Only a few counts were recorded for this clonotype. This rearrangement joins TRBV7-2 to TRBJ1-1, with no clear D. Germline CDR1 is SGHTA and CDR2 is FQGNSA. The CDR3 runs 14 residues. Between the trimmed V and J ends, which lost 2 bases and 6 bases, there was a span of 13 bases. In DNA form, the CDR3 reads TGTGCCAGCAGCTTACGACTTTTGGGCGCTGAAGCTTTCTTT. Protein: CASSLRLLGAEAFF.

This clonotype was observed a handful of times. The chain combines TRBV14 with TRBJ2-3; no clear D gene. Per the germline V gene, CDR1 is SGHDN and CDR2 is FVKESK. Trimming left V 0 bases short and J 5 bases short, with 12 bases between. This CDR3 region has 15 residues. CDR3 amino acids: CASSQDGSWGDTQYF. The CDR3, as DNA: TGTGCCAGCAGCCAAGATGGAAGCTGGGGAGATACGCAGTATTTT.

In this sample, this clonotype turned up many times. The J gene is TRBJ2-1, the V gene TRBV7-8, with 8 bases lining up with TRBD1. The V and J ends lost 8 bases and 9 bases, in that order; junction bases with no gene match: 6. The germline V gene has CDR1 SGHVS and CDR2 FQNEAQ. This CDR3 has 12 residues. The CDR3 sequence is CASGSGGGEQFF. The CDR3 bases are TGTGCCAGCGGATCAGGGGGCGGTGAGCAGTTCTTC.

In this sample, this clonotype turned up many times. The chain joins TRBV5-1 to TRBJ2-7; possible D gene TRBD1, 5 bases. V was clipped by 0 bases and J by 2 bases, with 12 bases between them. Germline values: CDR1 SGHRS, CDR2 YFSETQ. The CDR3 runs to 15 residues. The DNA of the CDR3 is TGCGCCAGCAGCTTGGCGGGCAGGGTCACCTACGAGCAGTACTTC. Translation gives CASSLAGRVTYEQYF.

This clonotype has only a few counts. A much larger clone lies a single base off, so this may be a read error. The V and J genes are TRBV7-2 and TRBJ2-3; 8 nucleotides match TRBD2. This CDR3 is 14 amino acids long. Germline loops: CDR1 SGHTA, CDR2 FQGNSA. CDR3 in DNA: TGTGCCAGCACCTTAGCGGGGAGCACAGATACGCAGTATTTT. Its translation: CASTLAGSTDTQYF.

In this sample, this clonotype turned up many times. The V call is TRBV5-1, the J call TRBJ2-3; D gene ambiguous. The CDR3 extends over 12 amino acids. Trimming took 0 bases from V and 2 from J, leaving 1 base between them. The V gene's germline CDR1 is SGHRS and CDR2 YFSETQ. The CDR3 region is CASSLATDTQYF. Written as DNA, the CDR3 is TGCGCCAGCAGCTTGGCCACAGATACGCAGTATTTT.

There are a few counts of this clonotype. J is TRBJ1-1 and V is TRBV19; 10 bases match TRBD1. Germline V gene data show CDR1 as LNHDA and CDR2 as SQIVND (reference sequence). J was trimmed by 3 bases and V by 9 bases; bases with no gene match: 10. The CDR3 totals 15 residues. The CDR3 DNA sequence: TGTGCCAGCCTTGACAGGGGGCGAGGGTACACTGAAGCTTTCTTT. This translates into CASLDRGRGYTEAFF.

V and J are TRBV6-6 and TRBJ2-7; TRBD1 might be the D (5 bases). The germline gives CDR1 MNHNY, CDR2 SVGAGI (reference sequence). There are 13 residues in the CDR3. Trimming removed 6 bases at V and 3 bases at J, with 12 bases between. The DNA of the CDR3 is TGTGCCAGCAGCATGGACATATTCTACGAGCAGTACGTC. Its translation: CASSMDIFYEQYV.